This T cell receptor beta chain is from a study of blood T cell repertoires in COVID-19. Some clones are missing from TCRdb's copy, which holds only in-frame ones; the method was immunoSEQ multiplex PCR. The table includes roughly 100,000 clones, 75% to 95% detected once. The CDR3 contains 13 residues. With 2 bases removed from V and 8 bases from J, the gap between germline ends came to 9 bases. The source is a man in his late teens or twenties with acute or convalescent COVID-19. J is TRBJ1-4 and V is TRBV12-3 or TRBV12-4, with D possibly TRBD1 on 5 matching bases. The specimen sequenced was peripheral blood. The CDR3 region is CASSLRGREKLFF. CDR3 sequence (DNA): TGTGCCAGCAGTTTAAGGGGAAGGGAAAAACTGTTTTTT.